These T cell receptor beta chains were read from a single sample in a study of blood T cell repertoires in COVID-19. Method: immunoSEQ multiplex PCR; TCRdb's copy keeps in-frame clones and lacks some. This sample has roughly 99,000 clones, with 79% found just once. The sequenced sample consisted of peripheral blood. These receptors all stem from a woman aged 80 or over with active or convalescent COVID-19. Each CDR3 is given with its conserved first and last residue. D genes are given only for firm matches. Size is stated for part of the rows, as once, few or many counts, or as a class when the clone is expanded.

>TRBV6-5|.|TRBD2|TRBJ2-2
TGTGCCAGCAGTTCCCCCTGGAAGCGGGGTTTAGGGGAGCTGTTTTTT
CASSSPWKRGLGELFF
>TRBV5-1|.|TRBD2|TRBJ2-5
TGCGCCAGCACCGTGACTAGCGGACAAGAGACCCAGTACTTC
CASTVTSGQETQYF
>TRBV2|few|TRBD1|TRBJ2-6
TGTGCCAGCCGAAGACAGGGGAAACAATCTGGGGCCAACGTCCTGACTTTC
CASRRQGKQSGANVLTF
>TRBV27|.|.|TRBJ2-3
TGTGCCAGCAGAAGGACAAGCACAGATACGCAGTATTTT
CASRRTSTDTQYF
>TRBV9|.|.|TRBJ1-3
TGTGCCAGCAGCGTAGATGGGCGAGAAAACACCATATATTTT
CASSVDGRENTIYF
>TRBV19|.|.|TRBJ2-2
TGTGCCAGTAGTATAGGCGGGACGAACACCGGGGAGCTGTTTTTT
CASSIGGTNTGELFF
>TRBV2|.|TRBD1|TRBJ2-2
TGTGCCAGCAGGAGAGGACAGGGGGCGAGTTCTTTTGCCGGGGAGCTGTTTTTT
CASRRGQGASSFAGELFF
>TRBV5-1|.|TRBD2|TRBJ2-5
TGTGCCAGCAGCTTAAGCGGGATTGCCATTCTTTCCCAGTACTTC
CASSLSGIAILSQYF
>TRBV7-9|.|.|TRBJ1-4
TGTGCCAGCAGCGATAACAGGGTATTAGGTGAAAAACTGTTTTTT
CASSDNRVLGEKLFF
>TRBV16|.|.|TRBJ1-5
TGTGCCAGCAGCCAAAAGCAGGGACAATATAGCAATCAGCCCCAGCATTTT
CASSQKQGQYSNQPQHF
>TRBV2|few|TRBD2|TRBJ2-7
TGTGCCAGCACCGGGACTAGCGGAGTCTACGAGCAGTACTTC
CASTGTSGVYEQYF
>TRBV11-1|.|.|TRBJ2-1
TGTGCCAGCAGCTTAGACGGGTCTTACAATGAGCAGTTCTTC
CASSLDGSYNEQFF
>TRBV11-2|.|.|TRBJ2-7
TGTGCCAGCAGCTTTCCCTTCTACGAGCAGTACTTC
CASSFPFYEQYF
>TRBV2|.|TRBD2|TRBJ2-1
TGTGCCAGCAGTGAAGCAGAACTAGCGGGAGAGGAGCAGTTCTTC
CASSEAELAGEEQFF
>TRBV29-1|few|TRBD2|TRBJ2-1
TGCAGCGTTGAAGGCTACATCCGACTGGGACTAGCGGGAGCGTCCTACAATGAGCAGTTCTTC
CSVEGYIRLGLAGASYNEQFF
>TRBV25-1|.|.|TRBJ2-5
TGTGCCAGCAGTGAATGGCGGGAGACCCAGTACTTC
CASSEWRETQYF
>TRBV7-2|.|.|TRBJ1-6
TGTGCCAGCAGCTTTTCGGGGAAAGGGTCACCCCTCCACTTT
CASSFSGKGSPLHF
>TRBV6-5|.|TRBD1|TRBJ2-7
TGTGCCAGCAGCCCCCCCGGGACAGGCGTTTTCGAGCAGTACTTC
CASSPPGTGVFEQYF
>TRBV7-7|.|TRBD1|TRBJ2-3
TGTGCTAGCAGCCCGGACAGGGGCCGCACAGATACGCAGTATTTT
CASSPDRGRTDTQYF
>TRBV2|.|.|TRBJ2-5
TGTGCCAGCAGTGAGACTAGGCCTTTTGAGACCCAGTACTTC
CASSETRPFETQYF
>TRBV5-6|.|TRBD1|TRBJ1-1
TGTGCCAGCAGCTTCCGAGGACAGGCTGTGGCTTTCTTT
CASSFRGQAVAFF
>TRBV11-2|once|.|TRBJ2-7
TGTGCCAGCAGCTTGGACAGCTACGAGCAGTACTTC
CASSLDSYEQYF
>TRBV6-5|once|TRBD2|TRBJ2-1
TGTGCCAGTAGGACTAGCGGGAGTCACTACAATGAGCAGTTCTTC
CASRTSGSHYNEQFF
>TRBV19|.|.|TRBJ2-5
TGTGCCAGTAGTACAGGGATTGAGACCCAGTACTTC
CASSTGIETQYF
>TRBV28|few|.|TRBJ2-7
TGTGCCAGCAGTTCGGTGGGAGGCTTCTACGAGCAGTACTTC
CASSSVGGFYEQYF
>TRBV19|.|.|TRBJ2-7
TGTGCCAGTAACCATCATCCGGGGGAGCAGTACTTC
CASNHHPGEQYF
>TRBV5-5|.|.|TRBJ1-6
TGTGCCAGCAGTCCTAGGGGGAGCAATAATTCACCCCTCCACTTT
CASSPRGSNNSPLHF
>TRBV7-3|.|.|TRBJ2-3
TGTGCCAGCAGCTTCTCCCCTTCAGATACGCAGTATTTT
CASSFSPSDTQYF
>TRBV30|.|TRBD2|TRBJ2-7
TGTGCCTGGAGTCCCGTGGGGACTAGCGACTACGAGCAGTACTTC
CAWSPVGTSDYEQYF
>TRBV6-5|.|TRBD2|TRBJ2-2
TGTGCCATCCCCCTTCGGCGGGAGAGCACCGGGGAGCTGTTTTTT
CAIPLRRESTGELFF
>TRBV19|.|.|TRBJ2-7
TGTGCCAGTAGTACCACAGGGACATCATCGGGCTACGAGCAGTACTTC
CASSTTGTSSGYEQYF
>TRBV5-4|.|TRBD2|TRBJ2-1
TGTGCCAGCAGCGTAGCGGGAGGCCGGGACAATGAGCAGTTCTTC
CASSVAGGRDNEQFF
>TRBV2|.|.|TRBJ2-2
TGTGCCAGCATCGAGGCCGGGAACACCGGGGAGCTGTTTTTT
CASIEAGNTGELFF
>TRBV18|once|.|TRBJ2-3
TGTGCCAGCTCACCGGCCAGCACAGATACGCAGTATTTT
CASSPASTDTQYF
>TRBV28|.|.|TRBJ2-7
TGTGCCAGCAGTTCAACCCCCTTGACTCACTTC
CASSSTPLTHF
>TRBV27|.|.|TRBJ1-1
TGTGCCAGCAGTCTAAGAACCCCTTCAGGCACTGAAGCTTTCTTT
CASSLRTPSGTEAFF
>TRBV5-5|.|.|TRBJ1-1
TGTGCCAGCAGCCCGGGGTCCATGAACACTGAAGCTTTCTTT
CASSPGSMNTEAFF
>TRBV19|.|TRBD2|TRBJ2-5
TGTGCCAGTAGTAGATCCGGACTAGCAGTGTACCAAGAGACCCAGTACTTC
CASSRSGLAVYQETQYF
>TRBV4-3|.|.|TRBJ2-7
TGCGCCAGCAGCCGTTCTATGAGCTCCTACGAGCAGTACTTC
CASSRSMSSYEQYF
>TRBV6-2/TRBV6-3|.|TRBD1|TRBJ2-3
TGTGCCAGCAGTTACAGTCCAGGGGGAGGCACAGATACGCAGTATTTT
CASSYSPGGGTDTQYF
>TRBV5-1|once|TRBD1|TRBJ2-7
TGCGCCAGCAGCTTGGGGCCAGGGGGCTCCTACGAGCAGTACTTC
CASSLGPGGSYEQYF
>TRBV28|.|.|TRBJ2-7
TGTGCCAGCAGTTTATTAGGCCCGGGTCTCTACGAGCAGTACTTC
CASSLLGPGLYEQYF